This is a list of T cell receptor beta chains from one sample in a study of blood T cell repertoires in COVID-19. The data were produced by immunoSEQ multiplex PCR, yet TCRdb's version contains in-frame clones alone and is incomplete. The table has about 300,000 clones, around nine tenths seen once. The sequenced sample was peripheral blood. The source of these receptors is a man between 65 and 85 years old with acute or convalescent COVID-19. CDR3s include the opening cysteine and the closing phenylalanine or tryptophan. Each record gives: J gene, clone size, D gene, V gene, CDR3 length, CDR3 protein, CDR3 DNA. A D gene is named only where the DNA matches it firmly. A row's size may be missing; if present it is once, few, many or a size class.

TRBJ2-1 - - TRBV3-1/TRBV3-2 16 CASSQVPSFRGNEQFF TGTGCCAGCAGCCAAGTTCCCAGTTTCAGGGGCAATGAGCAGTTCTTC
TRBJ2-1 - TRBD2 TRBV5-6 16 CASSLKSGNAYNEQFF TGTGCCAGCAGCTTAAAAAGCGGGAACGCCTACAATGAGCAGTTCTTC
TRBJ1-2 - - TRBV12-3/TRBV12-4 13 CASSRGFSYGYTF TGTGCCAGCAGTAGGGGTTTCTCCTATGGCTACACCTTC
TRBJ2-1 - TRBD1 TRBV6-5 15 CASSSGTGSYNEQFF TGTGCCAGCAGTTCCGGGACAGGCTCCTACAATGAGCAGTTCTTC
TRBJ1-6 few - TRBV5-1 13 CASSFRVNSPLHF TGCGCCAGCAGCTTCAGGGTCAACTCACCCCTCCACTTT
TRBJ1-3 - TRBD1 TRBV19 16 CASNDRGKFSGNTIYF TGTGCCAGTAACGACAGGGGGAAATTCTCTGGAAACACCATATATTTT
TRBJ1-1 - - TRBV7-2 14 CASRGAGVNTEAFF TGTGCCAGCCGGGGGGCGGGGGTGAACACTGAAGCTTTCTTT
TRBJ1-5 - - TRBV20-1 13 CSASVISNQPQHF TGCAGTGCTAGTGTCATTAGCAATCAGCCCCAGCATTTT
TRBJ2-3 - TRBD2 TRBV28 16 CASSPGGGPGADTQYF TGTGCCAGCAGTCCCGGCGGGGGTCCCGGGGCAGATACGCAGTATTTT
TRBJ2-7 - - TRBV3-1/TRBV3-2 13 CASLDRLTYEQYF TGTGCCAGCTTGGACAGACTAACCTACGAGCAGTACTTC
TRBJ2-1 - - TRBV5-1 15 CASSLGPGEYNEQFF TGCGCCAGCAGCTTGGGGCCGGGAGAATACAATGAGCAGTTCTTC
TRBJ2-5 once - TRBV18 13 CASSLQFQETQYF TGTGCCAGCTCACTACAATTCCAAGAGACCCAGTACTTC
TRBJ2-5 - - TRBV7-2 14 CASSLVWGRETQYF TGTGCCAGCAGCTTAGTTTGGGGGCGAGAGACCCAGTACTTC
TRBJ1-2 - - TRBV19 18 CASSMDADRNFFNYGYTF TGTGCCAGTAGTATGGATGCCGACAGGAATTTCTTTAACTATGGCTACACCTTC
TRBJ1-5 - - TRBV11-2 14 CASSLAYGNQPQHF TGTGCCAGCAGCTTAGCCTATGGCAATCAGCCCCAGCATTTT
TRBJ1-4 - TRBD1 TRBV19 15 CASSMSDRGNEKLFF TGTGCCAGTAGTATGTCAGACAGGGGCAATGAAAAACTGTTTTTT
TRBJ2-3 - - TRBV5-5 15 CASSIDGTSTDTQYF TGTGCCAGCAGCATAGATGGGACTAGCACAGATACGCAGTATTTT
TRBJ2-1 - TRBD1 TRBV28 16 CASSRTGTGTYNEQFF TGTGCCAGCAGTAGAACCGGGACAGGGACCTACAATGAGCAGTTCTTC
TRBJ2-5 - - TRBV4-2 14 CASSQPDRKETQYF TGTGCCAGCAGCCAACCCGACAGGAAAGAGACCCAGTACTTC
TRBJ2-3 - TRBD1 TRBV4-2 15 CASSLDRSLADTQYF TGTGCCAGCTCCTTGGACAGGAGTTTGGCAGATACGCAGTATTTT
TRBJ2-5 once - TRBV12-3/TRBV12-4 12 CASRLVEETQYF TGTGCCAGTAGACTGGTGGAAGAGACCCAGTACTTC
TRBJ2-2 - TRBD2 TRBV3-1/TRBV3-2 19 CASSQGWSSGVKYTGELFF TGTGCCAGCAGCCAAGGTTGGTCTAGCGGGGTGAAATACACCGGGGAGCTGTTTTTT
TRBJ1-6 few TRBD1 TRBV7-8 16 CASSSGTGISYSPLHF TGTGCCAGCAGCTCGGGGACAGGGATTTCGTACTCACCCCTCCACTTT
TRBJ2-2 few TRBD2 TRBV4-1 16 CASSQREDLNTGELFF TGCGCCAGCTCCCAGCGGGAGGATTTGAACACCGGGGAGCTGTTTTTT
TRBJ2-6 - TRBD1 TRBV2 17 CASRPGQGAPGANVLTF TGTGCCAGCAGACCGGGACAGGGGGCTCCTGGGGCCAACGTCCTGACTTTC
TRBJ1-5 once - TRBV7-2 15 CASSLGTVSNQPQHF TGTGCCAGCAGCCTTGGGACTGTTAGCAATCAGCCCCAGCATTTT
TRBJ2-2 - TRBD2 TRBV5-6 18 CASSLILAGAPNTGELFF TGTGCCAGCAGCTTGATACTAGCGGGGGCCCCCAATACCGGGGAGCTGTTTTTT